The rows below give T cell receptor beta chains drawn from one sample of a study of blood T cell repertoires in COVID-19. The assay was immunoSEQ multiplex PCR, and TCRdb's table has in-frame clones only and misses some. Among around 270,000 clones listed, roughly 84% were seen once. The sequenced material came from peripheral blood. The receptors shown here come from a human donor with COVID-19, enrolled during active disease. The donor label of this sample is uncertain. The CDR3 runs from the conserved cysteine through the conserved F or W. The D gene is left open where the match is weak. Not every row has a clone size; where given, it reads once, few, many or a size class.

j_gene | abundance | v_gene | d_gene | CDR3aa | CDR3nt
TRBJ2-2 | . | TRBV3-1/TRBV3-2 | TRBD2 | CASSRQLADGELFF | TGTGCCAGCAGCCGACAGCTAGCGGACGGGGAGCTGTTTTTT
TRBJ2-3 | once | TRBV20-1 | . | CSASGQEADTQYF | TGCAGTGCTAGTGGGCAAGAGGCAGATACGCAGTATTTT
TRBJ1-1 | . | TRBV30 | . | CACRRERNTEAFF | TGTGCCTGCCGACGGGAAAGGAACACTGAAGCTTTCTTT
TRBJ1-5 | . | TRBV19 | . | CASTGQGSGLGQPQHF | TGTGCCAGTACGGGGCAGGGGTCGGGGTTAGGTCAGCCCCAGCATTTT
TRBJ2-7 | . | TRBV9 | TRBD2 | CASSEAGTSGPGSEQYF | TGTGCCAGCAGCGAAGCCGGGACTAGCGGCCCGGGGAGCGAGCAGTACTTC
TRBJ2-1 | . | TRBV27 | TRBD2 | CASSLVGLAGDLTTNEQFF | TGTGCCAGCAGTTTAGTTGGACTAGCGGGAGACCTCACTACAAATGAGCAGTTCTTC
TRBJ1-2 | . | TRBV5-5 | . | CASSFPLANYGYTF | TGTGCCAGCAGCTTTCCACTAGCTAACTATGGCTACACCTTC
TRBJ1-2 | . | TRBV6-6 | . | CASSYSRGRGDGYTF | TGTGCCAGCAGTTACTCGAGAGGCAGAGGAGATGGCTACACCTTC
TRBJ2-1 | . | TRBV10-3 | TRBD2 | CAISVASGTSYNEQFF | TGTGCCATCAGTGTGGCTAGCGGGACCTCCTACAATGAGCAGTTCTTC
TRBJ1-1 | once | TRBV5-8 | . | CASSRGNAFF | TGTGCCAGCAGCCGGGGGAACGCTTTCTTT
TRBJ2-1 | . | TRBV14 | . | CASSQERQGLYNEQFF | TGTGCCAGCAGCCAAGAGAGGCAGGGCCTATACAATGAGCAGTTCTTC
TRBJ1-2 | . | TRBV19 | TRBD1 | CASTGTGIGNYGYTF | TGTGCCAGTACCGGGACAGGGATAGGAAACTATGGCTACACCTTC
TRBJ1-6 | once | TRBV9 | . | CASSKSAAMYNSPLHF | TGTGCCAGCAGTAAAAGTGCAGCGATGTATAATTCACCCCTCCACTTT
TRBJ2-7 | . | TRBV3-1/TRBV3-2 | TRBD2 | CASSQDSSGSSYEQYF | TGTGCCAGCAGCCAAGACTCTAGCGGTAGCTCCTACGAGCAGTACTTC
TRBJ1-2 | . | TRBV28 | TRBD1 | CASSFQGAHKDYGYTF | TGTGCCAGCAGTTTTCAGGGGGCGCATAAAGACTATGGCTACACCTTC
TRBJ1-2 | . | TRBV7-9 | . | CATEGDGYTF | TGTGCCACGGAAGGGGATGGCTACACCTTC
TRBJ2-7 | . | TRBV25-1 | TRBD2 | CASRDSGVFEQYF | TGTGCCAGCAGGGATAGCGGGGTTTTCGAGCAGTACTTC
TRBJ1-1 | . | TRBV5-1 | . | CASSLAGYDTEAFF | TGCGCCAGCAGCTTAGCAGGGTACGACACTGAAGCTTTCTTT
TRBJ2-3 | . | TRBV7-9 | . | CASSARWAADTQYF | TGTGCCAGCAGCGCGCGTTGGGCTGCAGATACGCAGTATTTT
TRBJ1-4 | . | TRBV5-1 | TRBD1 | CASSSGTGAEKLFF | TGCGCCAGCAGCTCCGGGACAGGGGCAGAAAAACTGTTTTTT
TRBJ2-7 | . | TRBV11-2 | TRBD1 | CASNPTGTGSYEQYF | TGTGCCAGCAACCCGACCGGGACAGGGTCCTACGAGCAGTACTTC
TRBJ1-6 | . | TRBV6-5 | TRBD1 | CASRVTGVGSPLHF | TGTGCCAGCAGGGTGACAGGGGTTGGTTCACCCCTCCACTTT
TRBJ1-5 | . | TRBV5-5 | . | CASSLGAGNQPQHF | TGTGCCAGCAGCTTGGGTGCAGGGAATCAGCCCCAGCATTTT
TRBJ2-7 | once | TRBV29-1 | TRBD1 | CSAALTGSYEQYF | TGCAGCGCCGCACTGACAGGGAGCTACGAGCAGTACTTC
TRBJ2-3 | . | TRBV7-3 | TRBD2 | CASSLVAGAGDTQYF | TGTGCCAGCAGCTTAGTAGCGGGAGCCGGAGATACGCAGTATTTT
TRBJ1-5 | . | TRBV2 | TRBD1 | CASGRDRGFSNQPQHF | TGTGCCAGCGGCCGGGACAGGGGCTTTAGCAATCAGCCCCAGCATTTT
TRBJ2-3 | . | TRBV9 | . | CASSLTSRDTQYF | TGTGCCAGCAGCCTCACCTCGAGGGATACGCAGTATTTT
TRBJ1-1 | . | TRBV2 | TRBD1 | CASILTGDTEAFF | TGTGCCAGCATCCTCACAGGGGACACTGAAGCTTTCTTT
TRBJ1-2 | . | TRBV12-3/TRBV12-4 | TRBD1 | CASSLGTGGVYTF | TGTGCCAGCAGTTTGGGGACAGGGGGAGTGTACACCTTC
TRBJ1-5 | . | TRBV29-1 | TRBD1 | CSVEVTTGNNQPQHF | TGCAGCGTTGAGGTTACGACAGGGAACAATCAGCCCCAGCATTTT
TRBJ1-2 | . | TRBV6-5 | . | CASSYGGNRINYGYTF | TGTGCCAGCAGTTACGGAGGGAACAGGATAAACTATGGCTACACCTTC
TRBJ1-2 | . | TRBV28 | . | CASSLERRFANYGYTF | TGTGCCAGCAGTTTAGAGCGGCGTTTTGCTAACTATGGCTACACCTTC
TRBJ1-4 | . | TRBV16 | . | CASSRTDPTNEKLFF | TGTGCCAGCAGCCGTACAGATCCAACTAATGAAAAACTGTTTTTT
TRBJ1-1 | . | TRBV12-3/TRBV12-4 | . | CASTAGFTEAFF | TGTGCCAGCACCGCCGGGTTCACTGAAGCTTTCTTT
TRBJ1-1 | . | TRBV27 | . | CASSFSREGTEAFF | TGTGCCAGCAGTTTCTCCAGGGAAGGGACTGAAGCTTTCTTT
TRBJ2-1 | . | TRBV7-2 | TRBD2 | CASSPRETSGRNEQFF | TGTGCCAGCAGCCCCCGCGAGACTAGCGGACGCAATGAGCAGTTCTTC
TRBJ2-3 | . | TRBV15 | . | CATSRTNSDTQYF | TGTGCCACCAGCAGGACTAATTCAGATACGCAGTATTTT
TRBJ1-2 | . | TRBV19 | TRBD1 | CASSARGRGGYTF | TGTGCCAGTAGTGCCAGGGGGCGCGGTGGCTACACCTTC
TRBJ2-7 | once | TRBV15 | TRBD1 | CATSRASTSGGEQYF | TGTGCCACCAGCAGAGCTAGCACCTCAGGGGGCGAGCAGTACTTC
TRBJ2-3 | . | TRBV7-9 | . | CASSLAAGPSTDTQYF | TGTGCCAGCAGCTTAGCGGCAGGCCCTAGCACAGATACGCAGTATTTT
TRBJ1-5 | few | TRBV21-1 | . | CASSKPGQGSGNQPQHF | TGTGCCAGCAGCAAACCGGGACAGGGCTCGGGCAATCAGCCCCAGCATTTT
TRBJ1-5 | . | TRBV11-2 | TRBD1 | CASSVDRDQPQHF | TGTGCCAGCAGCGTGGACAGGGATCAGCCCCAGCATTTT